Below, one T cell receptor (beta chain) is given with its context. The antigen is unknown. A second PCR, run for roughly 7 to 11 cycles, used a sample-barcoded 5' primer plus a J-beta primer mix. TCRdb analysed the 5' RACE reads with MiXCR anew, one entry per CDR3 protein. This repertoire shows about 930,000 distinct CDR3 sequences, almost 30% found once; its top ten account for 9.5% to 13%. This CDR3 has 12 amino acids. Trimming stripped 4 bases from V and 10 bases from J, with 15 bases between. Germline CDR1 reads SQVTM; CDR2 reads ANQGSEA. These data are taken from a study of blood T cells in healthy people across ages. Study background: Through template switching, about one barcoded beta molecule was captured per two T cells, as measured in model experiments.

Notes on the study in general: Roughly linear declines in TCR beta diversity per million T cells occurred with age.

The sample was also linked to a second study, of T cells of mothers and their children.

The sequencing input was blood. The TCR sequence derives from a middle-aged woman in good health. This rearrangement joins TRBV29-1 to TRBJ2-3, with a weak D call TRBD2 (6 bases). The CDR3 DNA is TGCAGCGTTGTTGGCGCGGCGGGGTCGCAGTATTTT. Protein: CSVVGAAGSQYF.